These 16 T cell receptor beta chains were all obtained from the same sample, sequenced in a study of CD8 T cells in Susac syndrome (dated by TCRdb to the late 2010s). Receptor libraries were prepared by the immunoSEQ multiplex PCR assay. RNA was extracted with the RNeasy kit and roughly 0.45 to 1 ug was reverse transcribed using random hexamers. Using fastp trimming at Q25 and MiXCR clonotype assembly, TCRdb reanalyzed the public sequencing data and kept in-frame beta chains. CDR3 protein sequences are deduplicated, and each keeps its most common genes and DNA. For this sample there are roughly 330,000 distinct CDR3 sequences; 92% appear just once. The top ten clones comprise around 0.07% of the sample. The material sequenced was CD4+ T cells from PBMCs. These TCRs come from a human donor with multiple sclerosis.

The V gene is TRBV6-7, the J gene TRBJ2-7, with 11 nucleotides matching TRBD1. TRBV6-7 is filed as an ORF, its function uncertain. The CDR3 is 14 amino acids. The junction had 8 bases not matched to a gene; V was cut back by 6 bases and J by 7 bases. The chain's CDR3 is CASRSGQGAGEQYF. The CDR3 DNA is TGTGCCAGCAGATCCGGACAGGGGGCGGGTGAGCAGTACTTC.

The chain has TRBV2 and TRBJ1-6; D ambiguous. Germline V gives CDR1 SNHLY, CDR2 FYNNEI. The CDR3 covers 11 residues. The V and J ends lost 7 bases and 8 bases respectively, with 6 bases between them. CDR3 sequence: CASNGDSPLHF. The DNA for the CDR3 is TGTGCCAGCAATGGTGATTCACCCCTCCACTTT.

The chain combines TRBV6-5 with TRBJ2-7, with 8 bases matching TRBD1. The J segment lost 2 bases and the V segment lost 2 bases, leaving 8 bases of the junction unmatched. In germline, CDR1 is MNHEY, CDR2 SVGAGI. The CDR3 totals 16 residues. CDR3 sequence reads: CASSYAGTGWTYEQYF. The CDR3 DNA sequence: TGTGCCAGCAGTTACGCCGGGACAGGATGGACCTACGAGCAGTACTTC.

CDR3: CSGGLSSYEQYF. The CDR3 DNA is TGCAGCGGGGGGCTTAGCTCCTACGAGCAGTACTTC. The chain carries TRBV29-1 and TRBJ2-7; weak D call: TRBD1 (6 bases). Deletions cut 7 bases from V and 0 bases from J, with 10 bases between. This CDR3 has 12 amino acids. CDR1 is SQVTM and CDR2 is ANQGSEA in the germline V gene.

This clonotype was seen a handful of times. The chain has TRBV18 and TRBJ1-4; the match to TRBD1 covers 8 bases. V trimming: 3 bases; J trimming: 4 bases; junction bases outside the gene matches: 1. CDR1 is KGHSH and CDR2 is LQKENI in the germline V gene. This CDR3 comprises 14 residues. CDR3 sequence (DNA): TGTGCCAGCTCACCGGGACAGGATAATGAAAAACTGTTTTTT. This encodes CASSPGQDNEKLFF.

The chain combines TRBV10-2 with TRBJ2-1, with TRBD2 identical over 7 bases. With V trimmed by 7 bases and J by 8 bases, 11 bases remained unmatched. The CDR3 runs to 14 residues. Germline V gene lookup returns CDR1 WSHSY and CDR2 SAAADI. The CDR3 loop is CASMRAGPGHEQFF. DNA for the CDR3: TGCGCCAGCATGCGAGCGGGGCCGGGGCATGAGCAGTTCTTC.

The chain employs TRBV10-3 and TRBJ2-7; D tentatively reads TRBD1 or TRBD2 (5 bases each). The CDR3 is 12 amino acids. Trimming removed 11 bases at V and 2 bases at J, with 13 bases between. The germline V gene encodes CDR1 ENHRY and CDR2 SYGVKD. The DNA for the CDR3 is TGTGCCTACCGGGACCAGACCTACGAGCAGTACTTC. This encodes CAYRDQTYEQYF.

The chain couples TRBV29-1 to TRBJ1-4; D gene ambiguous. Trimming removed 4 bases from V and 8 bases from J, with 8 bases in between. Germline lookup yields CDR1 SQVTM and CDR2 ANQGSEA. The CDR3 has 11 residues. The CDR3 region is CSVVALEKLFF. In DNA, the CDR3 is TGCAGCGTTGTGGCTCTAGAAAAACTGTTTTTT. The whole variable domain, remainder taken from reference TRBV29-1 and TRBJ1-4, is SAVISQKPSRDICQRGTSLTIQCQVDSQVTMMFWYRQQPGQSLTLIATANQGSEATYESGFVIDKFPISRPNLTFSTLTVSNMSPEDSSIYLCSVVALEKLFFGSGTQLSVL.

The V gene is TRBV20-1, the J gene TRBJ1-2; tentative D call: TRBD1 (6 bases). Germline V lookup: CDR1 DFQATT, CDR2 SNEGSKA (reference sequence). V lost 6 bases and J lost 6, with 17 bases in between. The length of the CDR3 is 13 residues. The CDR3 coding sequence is TGCAGTGCGCAGGGGACGGGTTTGGATGGCTACACCTTC. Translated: CSAQGTGLDGYTF.

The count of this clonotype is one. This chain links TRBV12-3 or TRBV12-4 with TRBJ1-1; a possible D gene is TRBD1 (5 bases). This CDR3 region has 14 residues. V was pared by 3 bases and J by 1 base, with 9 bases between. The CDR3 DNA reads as TGTGCCAGCAGTTTGGGGCATTCGAACACTGAAGCTTTCTTT. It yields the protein CASSLGHSNTEAFF.

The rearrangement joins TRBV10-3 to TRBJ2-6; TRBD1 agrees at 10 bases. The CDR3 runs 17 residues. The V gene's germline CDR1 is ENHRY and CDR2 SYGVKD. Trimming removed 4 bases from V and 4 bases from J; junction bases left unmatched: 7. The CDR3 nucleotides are TGTGCCATCAGTGGCGGGACAGGGGCGTCGGGGGCCAACGTCCTGACTTTC. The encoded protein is CAISGGTGASGANVLTF.

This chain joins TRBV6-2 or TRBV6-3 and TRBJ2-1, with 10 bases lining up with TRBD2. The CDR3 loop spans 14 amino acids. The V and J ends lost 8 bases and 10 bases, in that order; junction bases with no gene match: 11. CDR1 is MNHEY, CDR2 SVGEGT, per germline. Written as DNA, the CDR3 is TGTGCCAGCGGGGCTAGCGGGAGTCTCCAGGAGCAGTTCTTC. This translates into CASGASGSLQEQFF.

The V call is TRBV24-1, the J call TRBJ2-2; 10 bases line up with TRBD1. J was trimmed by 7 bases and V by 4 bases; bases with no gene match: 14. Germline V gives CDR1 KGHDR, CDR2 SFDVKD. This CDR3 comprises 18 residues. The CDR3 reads CATSDPRWDRGEFGELFF. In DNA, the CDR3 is TGTGCCACCAGTGACCCTCGTTGGGACAGGGGAGAGTTCGGGGAGCTGTTTTTT.

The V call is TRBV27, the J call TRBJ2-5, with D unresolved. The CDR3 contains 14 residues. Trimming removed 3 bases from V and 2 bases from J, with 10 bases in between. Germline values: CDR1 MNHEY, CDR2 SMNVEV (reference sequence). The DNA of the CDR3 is TGTGCCAGCAGTTTTACCCGGGTACAAGAGACCCAGTACTTC. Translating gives CASSFTRVQETQYF.

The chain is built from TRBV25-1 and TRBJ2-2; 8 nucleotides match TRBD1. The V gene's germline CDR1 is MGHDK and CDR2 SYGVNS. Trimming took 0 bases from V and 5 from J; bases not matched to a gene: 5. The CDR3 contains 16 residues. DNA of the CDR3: TGTGCCAGCAGTGAATACAGGCAGGGGGCGACCGGGGAGCTGTTTTTT. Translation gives CASSEYRQGATGELFF.

CDR3 loop: CASSTGSSAQYF. The CDR3 DNA sequence: TGTGCCAGTAGTACCGGGAGTTCGGCCCAGTACTTC. The genes are TRBV19 and TRBJ2-5, with D maybe TRBD2 (6 bases). Per the germline V gene, CDR1 is LNHDA and CDR2 is SQIVND (reference sequence). Deletions cut 4 bases from V and 9 bases from J, with 12 bases between. CDR3 length: 12 amino acids. Full variable domain (outside the CDR3, taken from reference TRBV19 and TRBJ2-5): DGGITQSPKYLFRKEGQNVTLSCEQNLNHDAMYWYRQDPGQGLRLIYYSQIVNDFQKGDIAEGYSVSREKKESFPLTVTSAQKNPTAFYLCASSTGSSAQYFGPGTRLLVL.